The 18 T cell receptor beta chains listed next were all sequenced from one sample in a study of cytomegalovirus exposure and HLA in healthy donors. Libraries were prepared by immunoSEQ multiplex PCR; TCRdb keeps only in-frame clonotypes and omits some of them. The table includes about 68,000 clones, 91% detected once. The sample consisted of PBMCs. The source is a man between 18 and 35 years old in good health and CMV-seronegative.

V usage is TRBV29-1 and J usage is TRBJ2-1, with 7 bases fitting TRBD1. V lost 7 bases, J lost 0 bases, and 3 bases stayed unmatched. CDR1 and CDR2 from the germline V gene are SQVTM and ANQGSEA. This CDR3 region has 13 residues. CDR3 sequence reads: CSATGTSYNEQFF. The CDR3 DNA is TGCAGCGCGACAGGGACCTCCTACAATGAGCAGTTCTTC.

In this sample, this clone turned up once. This chain joins TRBV30 and TRBJ1-1, with no clear D. V was cut by 3 bases and J by 9 bases, with 14 bases left in between. CDR1 GTSNPN and CDR2 SVGIG come from the germline V gene (reference sequence). The CDR3 length is 12 residues. CDR3 protein: CAWRDVLRKAFF. The DNA for the CDR3 is TGTGCCTGGAGAGACGTTCTGAGGAAAGCTTTCTTT.

Notes on this clone: Other nucleotide sequences in the sample specify the same CDR3. The genes are TRBV18 and TRBJ2-1; the match to TRBD1 covers 9 bases. Germline V gene data show CDR1 as KGHSH and CDR2 as LQKENI. CDR3 length equals 15 residues. V lost 3 bases, J lost 4 bases, and 4 bases stayed unmatched. DNA of the CDR3: TGTGCCAGCTCACCTGGGACAGGGACTTACAATGAGCAGTTCTTC. Translated: CASSPGTGTYNEQFF.

The chain employs TRBV11-2 and TRBJ2-3; no clear D gene. V was pared by 5 bases and J by 2 bases, with 14 bases between. Germline CDR1 and CDR2: SGHAT and FQNNGV. This CDR3 has 15 residues. CDR3 bases: TGTGCCAGCAGCGCATGGTCCGGGTCCACAGATACGCAGTATTTT. Residues: CASSAWSGSTDTQYF. Together with reference TRBV11-2 and TRBJ2-3, the CDR3 gives the full variable domain: EAGVAQSPRYKIIEKRQSVAFWCNPISGHATLYWYQQILGQGPKLLIQFQNNGVVDDSQLPKDRFSAERLKGVDSTLKIQPAKLEDSAVYLCASSAWSGSTDTQYFGPGTRLTVL.

This chain links TRBV4-1 with TRBJ1-4, with 11 nucleotides matching TRBD1. The CDR3 totals 15 residues. V lost 8 bases to trimming and J lost 2 bases; unmatched junction nucleotides: 4. CDR1 MGHRA and CDR2 YSYEKL come from the germline V gene. As DNA, the CDR3 is TGCGCCAGCCGGGACAGGGGGGGCACTAATGAAAAACTGTTTTTT. The encoded protein is CASRDRGGTNEKLFF.

V gene TRBV6-5 combines with J gene TRBJ1-1; D uncertain. Germline loops: CDR1 MNHEY, CDR2 SVGAGI. The CDR3 has 13 residues. V shed 6 bases and J shed 4 bases, with 12 bases lying between them. The CDR3 bases are TGTGCCAGCAGACGTACTAGGAGCACTGAAGCTTTCTTT. Translated, it gives CASRRTRSTEAFF.

The CDR3 coding sequence is TGCGCCAGCAGCCCAACAGGGGGATTGAATGAAAAACTGTTTTTT. It codes for CASSPTGGLNEKLFF. The gene calls are TRBV5-1 and TRBJ1-4; TRBD1 aligns across 8 bases. Germline lookup yields CDR1 SGHRS and CDR2 YFSETQ. The CDR3 sequence is 15 residues long. The J segment lost 5 bases and the V segment lost 4 bases, leaving 7 bases of the junction unmatched.

The rearrangement joins TRBV12-5 to TRBJ2-5, with 16 bases matching TRBD2. This CDR3 comprises 14 residues. V lost 9 bases and J lost 5; bases outside the gene matches: 3. Per germline, CDR1 LGHNT and CDR2 FRNRAP. CDR3 nucleotide sequence: TGTGCTAGCGGGACTAGCGGGAGGGGGGAGACCCAGTACTTC. It specifies CASGTSGRGETQYF.

The chain links TRBV14 to TRBJ2-5; weak D call: TRBD2 (6 bases). V lost 4 bases to trimming and J lost 5 bases, with 17 bases between them. This CDR3 spans 15 amino acids. Germline V CDR1 and CDR2: SGHDN, FVKESK. The chain's CDR3 is CASSPPGTPGETQYF. Written as DNA, the CDR3 is TGTGCCAGCAGCCCCCCCGGGACTCCGGGGGAGACCCAGTACTTC.

The rearrangement links TRBV28 to TRBJ2-7; tentatively, D is TRBD2 (6 bases). Trimming took 7 bases from V and 0 from J, leaving 13 bases between them. The CDR3 totals 14 residues. The V gene's germline CDR1 is MDHEN and CDR2 SYDVKM. The CDR3 sequence is CASTIRTNSYEQYF. As DNA, the CDR3 is TGTGCCAGCACGATTAGGACTAACTCCTACGAGCAGTACTTC.

The CDR3 region is CASSLRENTEAFF. The CDR3 nucleotides are TGTGCCAGCAGCTTACGGGAGAACACTGAAGCTTTCTTT. V usage is TRBV11-2 and J usage is TRBJ1-1; no reliable D call. Germline-derived CDR1 and CDR2 are SGHAT and FQNNGV. Trimming pared 2 bases from V and 1 base from J, leaving 5 bases between. The CDR3 sequence is 13 residues long.

V usage is TRBV19 and J usage is TRBJ2-7, with a tentative D call TRBD1 (6 bases). The V and J ends lost 10 bases and 5 bases respectively, with 21 bases between them. CDR3 length: 14 amino acids. Germline V gene lookup returns CDR1 LNHDA and CDR2 SQIVND (reference sequence). The CDR3: CATTTGHLFDEQYF. CDR3 sequence (DNA): TGTGCCACCACGACAGGCCACCTTTTCGACGAGCAGTACTTC.

CDR3 coding DNA: TGCAGCGTCAAGACAGGGGTTTTCATCGGCGAGCAGTACTTC. Translating it yields CSVKTGVFIGEQYF. The J gene is TRBJ2-7, the V gene TRBV29-1; 8 bases line up with TRBD1. This CDR3 is built from 14 residues. The germline V gene has CDR1 SQVTM and CDR2 ANQGSEA. Unmatched junction bases numbered 13, after V lost 6 bases and J lost 6 bases.

The chain recombines TRBV7-2 with TRBJ1-5; 7 positions agree with TRBD1. The CDR3 has 14 residues. From germline, CDR1 is SGHTA and CDR2 FQGNSA. V lost 9 bases and J lost 5; bases outside the gene matches: 10. In DNA, the CDR3 is TGTGCCAGAAAAGGGACAGTATTGGATCAGCCCCAGCATTTT. Translating gives CARKGTVLDQPQHF.

The chain recombines TRBV18 with TRBJ2-5; tentatively, D is TRBD2 (5 bases). Germline values: CDR1 KGHSH, CDR2 LQKENI. V lost 10 bases, J lost 2 bases, and 11 bases lay in between. This CDR3 is built from 12 residues. The CDR3 sequence: CANQRDQETQYF. CDR3 nucleotide sequence: TGTGCCAACCAACGGGATCAAGAGACCCAGTACTTC.

This clone has just one count. The chain joins TRBV7-9 to TRBJ1-1; tentatively, D is TRBD1 (5 bases). V was shortened by 5 bases and J by 5 bases, with 18 bases between the two germline ends. CDR1 and CDR2 (germline): SEHNR, FQNEAQ (reference sequence). The CDR3 is made up of 15 amino acids. In nucleotides, the CDR3 is TGTGCCAGCAGCCCTCGATCGGGGGTGGGAACTGAAGCTTTCTTT. Translating gives CASSPRSGVGTEAFF.

J is TRBJ2-5 and V is TRBV6-5; D not certain. Germline loops: CDR1 MNHEY, CDR2 SVGAGI. Trimming cost V 6 bases and J 2 bases, with 10 bases left between them. This CDR3 region has 13 residues. The CDR3 nucleotides are TGTGCCAGCAGCCCCTGGAGACAAGAGACCCAGTACTTC. Encoded protein: CASSPWRQETQYF.

The chain has TRBV28 and TRBJ2-5, with TRBD1 matching over 7 bases. The CDR3 length is 16 residues. Germline values: CDR1 MDHEN, CDR2 SYDVKM. Trimming cost V 7 bases and J 5 bases; bases outside gene matches: 16. In DNA form, the CDR3 reads TGTGCCAGCATACTATTCCGGGGACAGCCTATTGAGACCCAGTACTTC. It codes for CASILFRGQPIETQYF.